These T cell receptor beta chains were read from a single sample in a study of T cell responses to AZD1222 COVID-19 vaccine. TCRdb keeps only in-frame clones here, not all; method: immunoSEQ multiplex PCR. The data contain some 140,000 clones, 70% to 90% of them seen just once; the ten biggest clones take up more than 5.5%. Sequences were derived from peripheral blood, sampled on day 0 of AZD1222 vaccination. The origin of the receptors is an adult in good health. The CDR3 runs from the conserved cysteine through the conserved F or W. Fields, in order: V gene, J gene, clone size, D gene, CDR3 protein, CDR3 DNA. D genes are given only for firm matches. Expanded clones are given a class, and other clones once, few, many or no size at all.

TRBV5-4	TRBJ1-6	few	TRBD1	CASSSGQEMSPLHF	TGTGCCAGCAGCTCGGGACAGGAAATGTCACCCCTCCACTTT
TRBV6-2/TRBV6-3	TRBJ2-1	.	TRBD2	CASSFRTAGLAASYNEQFF	TGTGCCAGCAGTTTCCGAACCGCGGGACTAGCGGCATCCTACAATGAGCAGTTCTTC
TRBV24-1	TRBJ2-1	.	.	CATSAAEDEQFF	TGTGCCACCAGTGCCGCGGAGGATGAGCAGTTCTTC
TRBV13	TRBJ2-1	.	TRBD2	CASSLRTSGLSYNEQFF	TGTGCCAGCAGCCTGCGGACTAGCGGGCTCTCCTACAATGAGCAGTTCTTC
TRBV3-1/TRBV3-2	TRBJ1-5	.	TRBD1	CASSQGPWDRGSQPQHF	TGTGCCAGCAGCCAAGGACCTTGGGACAGGGGGAGTCAGCCCCAGCATTTT
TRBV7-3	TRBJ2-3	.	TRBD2	CASSFGLAGAPGDTQYF	TGTGCCAGCAGCTTCGGACTAGCGGGAGCCCCGGGAGATACGCAGTATTTT
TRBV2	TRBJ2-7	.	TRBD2	CALSGLAGRNEQYF	TGTGCCCTCTCCGGGCTAGCGGGAAGGAACGAGCAGTACTTC
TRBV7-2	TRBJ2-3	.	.	CASSPRQASSTDTQYF	TGTGCCAGCAGCCCGCGACAAGCATCTAGCACAGATACGCAGTATTTT
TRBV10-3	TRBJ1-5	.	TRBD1	CAISRGGQINQPQHF	TGTGCCATCAGTAGGGGGGGACAGATCAATCAGCCCCAGCATTTT
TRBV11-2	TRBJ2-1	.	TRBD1	CASSTYRGYSNEQFF	TGTGCCAGCAGCACCTACAGGGGGTATTCGAATGAGCAGTTCTTC
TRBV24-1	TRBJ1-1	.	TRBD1	CATSDFTGATEAFF	TGTGCCACCAGTGATTTTACAGGGGCCACTGAAGCTTTCTTT
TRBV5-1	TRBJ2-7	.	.	CASSLWGVAQQSYEQYF	TGCGCCAGCAGCTTATGGGGGGTGGCTCAACAATCCTACGAGCAGTACTTC
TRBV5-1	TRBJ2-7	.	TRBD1	CASSLVTGGEQYF	TGCGCCAGCAGCTTGGTGACAGGGGGCGAGCAGTACTTC
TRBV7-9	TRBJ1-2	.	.	CATASGYGYTF	TGTGCCACTGCTAGTGGCTATGGCTACACCTTC
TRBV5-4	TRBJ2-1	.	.	CASSLGRPTLYNEQFF	TGTGCCAGCAGCTTGGGTCGGCCTACCCTCTACAATGAGCAGTTCTTC
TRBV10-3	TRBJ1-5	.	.	CAISESGQGSNQPQHF	TGTGCCATCAGTGAGTCCGGGCAGGGAAGCAATCAGCCCCAGCATTTT
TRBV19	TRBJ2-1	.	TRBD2	CASGTSGSSNEQFF	TGTGCCAGTGGCACTAGCGGGAGTAGCAATGAGCAGTTCTTC
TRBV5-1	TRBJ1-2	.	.	CASSLEEGSGYTF	TGCGCCAGCAGCTTAGAAGAGGGTTCCGGCTACACCTTC
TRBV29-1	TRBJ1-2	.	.	CSVGEGYGYTF	TGCAGCGTCGGTGAGGGTTATGGCTACACCTTC
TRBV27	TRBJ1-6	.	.	CASSQKSQTSSYNSPLHF	TGTGCCAGCAGCCAAAAATCACAAACGAGCTCCTATAATTCACCCCTCCACTTT
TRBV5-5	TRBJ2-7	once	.	CASSLEGPHEQYF	TGTGCCAGCAGCTTGGAAGGGCCCCACGAGCAGTACTTC
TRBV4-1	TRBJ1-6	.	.	CASSQGDPNNSPLHF	TGCGCCAGCAGCCAAGGGGACCCAAATAATTCACCCCTCCACTTT
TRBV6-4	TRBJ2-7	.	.	CASRPREQYF	TGTGCCAGCAGGCCAAGGGAGCAGTACTTC
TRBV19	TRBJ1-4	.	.	CASGSGAYRGKLFF	TGTGCCAGTGGCAGTGGGGCCTACAGAGGAAAACTGTTTTTT
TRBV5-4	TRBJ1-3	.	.	CASSPHGGKGYNTIYF	TGTGCCAGCAGCCCCCACGGGGGTAAGGGTTACAACACCATATATTTT
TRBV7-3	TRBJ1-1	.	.	CASPAPEAFF	TGTGCCAGCCCCGCCCCTGAAGCTTTCTTT
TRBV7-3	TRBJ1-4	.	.	CASSPARTRAATNEKLFF	TGTGCCAGCAGCCCTGCCAGAACCCGGGCAGCAACTAATGAAAAACTGTTTTTT
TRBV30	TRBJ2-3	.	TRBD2	CAWSVRTSGVGDTQYF	TGTGCCTGGAGTGTACGGACTAGCGGGGTGGGAGATACGCAGTATTTT
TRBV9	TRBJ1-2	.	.	CASTLAANYGYTF	TGTGCCAGCACCTTGGCAGCTAACTATGGCTACACCTTC
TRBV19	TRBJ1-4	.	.	CASSVRRGQGPSRNEKLFF	TGTGCCAGTAGTGTTCGCCGTGGGCAGGGTCCGTCGAGGAATGAAAAACTGTTTTTT
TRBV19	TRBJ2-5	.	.	CASSIGRDQETQYF	TGTGCCAGTAGTATCGGTAGAGATCAGGAGACCCAGTACTTC
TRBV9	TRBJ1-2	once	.	CASSVAQAGVGYTF	TGTGCCAGCAGCGTAGCTCAGGCAGGGGTAGGCTACACCTTC
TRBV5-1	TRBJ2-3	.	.	CASSLERSTDTQYF	TGCGCCAGCAGCTTGGAAAGAAGCACAGATACGCAGTATTTT
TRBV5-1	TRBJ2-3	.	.	CASSLGGIRTDTQYF	TGCGCCAGCAGCTTAGGAGGGATCAGGACAGATACGCAGTATTTT
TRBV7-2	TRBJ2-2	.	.	CASSLGIINTGELFF	TGTGCCAGCAGCTTAGGGATAATAAACACCGGGGAGCTGTTTTTT
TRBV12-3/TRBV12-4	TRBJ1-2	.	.	CATGGGPAQGYTF	TGTGCCACCGGAGGGGGGCCCGCGCAAGGCTACACCTTC
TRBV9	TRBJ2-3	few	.	CASSPHPADTQYF	TGTGCCAGCAGCCCCCACCCGGCAGATACGCAGTATTTT
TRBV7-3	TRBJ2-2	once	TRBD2	CASSLTAGGNTGELFF	TGTGCCAGCAGCTTAACGGCGGGAGGGAACACCGGGGAGCTGTTTTTT
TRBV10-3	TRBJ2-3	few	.	CAISEGGLEGDTQYF	TGTGCCATCAGTGAGGGGGGGCTGGAGGGAGATACGCAGTATTTT
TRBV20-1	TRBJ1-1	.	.	CSASKMDGLQAFF	TGCAGTGCTAGTAAGATGGACGGGTTACAAGCTTTCTTT
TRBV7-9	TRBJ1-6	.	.	CASSPAGPGSPLHF	TGTGCCAGCAGCCCAGCGGGACCAGGTTCACCCCTCCACTTT
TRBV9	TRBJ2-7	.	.	CASSDTGSTYEQYF	TGTGCCAGCAGCGACACCGGGAGTACCTACGAGCAGTACTTC
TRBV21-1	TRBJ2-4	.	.	CASTEIGGAKNIQYF	TGTGCCAGCACCGAGATAGGGGGAGCCAAAAACATTCAGTACTTC
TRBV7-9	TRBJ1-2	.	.	CASSLSQNYGYTF	TGTGCCAGCAGCTTAAGCCAAAACTATGGCTACACCTTC
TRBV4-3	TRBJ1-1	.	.	CASSQDWRAAAFF	TGCGCCAGCAGCCAAGATTGGAGGGCGGCGGCTTTCTTT
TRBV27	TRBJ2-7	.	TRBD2	CASSLQGTSGRLVYEQYF	TGTGCCAGCAGTTTACAAGGGACTAGCGGAAGGTTAGTTTACGAGCAGTACTTC
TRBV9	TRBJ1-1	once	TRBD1	CASSGPKTGTGNTEAFF	TGTGCCAGCAGCGGACCGAAGACCGGGACAGGGAACACTGAAGCTTTCTTT
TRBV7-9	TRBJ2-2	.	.	CASSLGQPGELFF	TGTGCCAGCAGCTTAGGGCAGCCCGGGGAGCTGTTTTTT
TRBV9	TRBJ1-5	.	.	CASSVRREVLWPQHF	TGTGCCAGCAGCGTACGGCGGGAAGTTTTATGGCCCCAGCATTTT